Below are 23 T cell receptor beta chains sequenced from a single sample in a study of spatial heterogeneity in lung cancer (dated by TCRdb to about 2019). The time point label on this specimen signifies: blood at routine non-recurrence follow-up after resection. TCR sequencing used whole RNA extracted from tumor and nontumor lung tissue, or from cryopreserved PBMC samples, without cell sorting. Libraries were made using 5' RACE. These reads were obtained on a NextSeq 500. TCRdb reanalyzed the raw reads on its own, using fastp at Q25 for trimming and MiXCR for clone calling, and kept in-frame beta chains. Each record represents a unique CDR3 protein, reported with the most common genes and DNA among its rows. Recorded for this sample are under 150,000 distinct CDR3 sequences; about 12% of them occurred a single time. 16% of the sample is taken by the ten largest. The source material was PBMCs, sampled at follow-up. The receptors here all came from a male donor with early-stage non-small cell lung cancer.

The rearrangement joins TRBV28 to TRBJ1-5; possibly TRBD1 for D (5 bases). CDR1 MDHEN and CDR2 SYDVKM come from the germline V gene. Trimming pared 5 bases from V and 7 bases from J, leaving 9 bases between. The CDR3 loop spans 12 amino acids. In nucleotides, the CDR3 is TGTGCCAGCAGTGGGGGACTGCAGCCCCAGCATTTT. It is translated as CASSGGLQPQHF.

This chain links TRBV5-1 with TRBJ2-2, with a weak D call TRBD2 (5 bases). Trimming removed 1 base from V and 6 bases from J, with 10 bases in between. The CDR3 loop spans 14 amino acids. Germline V gives CDR1 SGHRS, CDR2 YFSETQ. CDR3 region: CASSLRGSAGELFF. The CDR3 DNA is TGCGCCAGCAGCTTGCGAGGGTCGGCCGGGGAGCTGTTTTTT.

This clonotype occurred many times. The chain is built from TRBV12-3 or TRBV12-4 and TRBJ1-1; no clear D gene. The CDR3 is made up of 12 amino acids. The V end lost 6 bases, the J end lost 0 bases, and 5 bases lay between the germline ends. In nucleotides, the CDR3 is TGTGCCAGCAGCCCCGTGAACACTGAAGCTTTCTTT. Its translation is CASSPVNTEAFF.

This clonotype has only a few counts. The chain employs TRBV28 and TRBJ2-7; TRBD1 might be the D (6 bases). The CDR3 is 13 residues long. Germline CDR1 is MDHEN and CDR2 is SYDVKM. The ends were cut back, 7 bases at V and 0 bases at J, with 10 bases in the middle. CDR3 nucleotide sequence: TGTGCCAGCATCAACAGGGACTCCTACGAGCAGTACTTC. As protein: CASINRDSYEQYF.

This clonotype appeared a few times. This chain uses TRBV27 with TRBJ2-1; 8 bases agree with TRBD2. The ends lost 3 bases at V and 5 bases at J; junction bases unmatched: 9. Germline V CDR1 and CDR2: MNHEY, SMNVEV (reference sequence). The CDR3 has 16 amino acids. The CDR3 spells CASSFWPGGLNNEQFF. CDR3 nucleotides: TGTGCCAGCAGTTTTTGGCCGGGGGGGCTCAACAATGAGCAGTTCTTC.

The chain couples TRBV20-1 to TRBJ1-6, with 8 nucleotides matching TRBD1. The CDR3 consists of 17 residues. Germline trimming cut 3 bases from V and 0 bases from J; bases unmatched to any gene: 7. The germline CDR1 and CDR2 sequences are DFQATT and SNEGSKA (reference sequence). The chain's CDR3 is CSASGQGGSSYNSPLHF. In nucleotides, the CDR3 is TGCAGTGCTAGCGGACAGGGCGGAAGCTCCTATAATTCACCCCTCCACTTT.

This clonotype was recorded a few times. The V and J genes are TRBV7-2 and TRBJ2-3, with 7 positions matching TRBD1. Germline CDR1 is SGHTA and CDR2 is FQGNSA. Trimming cost V 5 bases and J 4 bases; bases outside gene matches: 6. The CDR3 covers 14 residues. The CDR3 DNA is TGTGCCAGCAGCCCACAGGGGCGAGCAGATACGCAGTATTTT. Translated, it gives CASSPQGRADTQYF.

The J gene is TRBJ1-1, the V gene TRBV4-3; D remains unclear. CDR3 length equals 15 residues. The V and J ends lost 0 bases and 1 base respectively, with 9 bases between them. The germline gives CDR1 LGHNA, CDR2 YSLEER. The CDR3 coding sequence is TGCGCCAGCAGCCAAGATGAGTCCAGGAACACTGAAGCTTTCTTT. It specifies CASSQDESRNTEAFF.

This clonotype has a handful of counts. The rearrangement links TRBV24-1 to TRBJ2-1; 7 positions match TRBD1. The CDR3 consists of 14 residues. With V trimmed by 3 bases and J by 6 bases, 4 bases remained unmatched. CDR1 and CDR2 (germline): KGHDR, SFDVKD. The DNA of the CDR3 is TGTGCCACCAGTGATCCGACAGGGATCAATGAGCAGTTCTTC. This gives the protein CATSDPTGINEQFF.

This clonotype was counted many times. This chain links TRBV6-2 or TRBV6-3 with TRBJ2-7, with 8 nucleotides matching TRBD1. The trim removed 2 bases at V and 3 bases at J, leaving 6 bases unmatched. Germline CDR1 and CDR2: MNHEY and SVGEGT. This CDR3 has 15 amino acids. CDR3 sequence (DNA): TGTGCCAGCAGTTACCCCTCGACAGGGGTCTACGAGCAGTACTTC. Residues: CASSYPSTGVYEQYF.

V gene TRBV6-2 or TRBV6-3 combines with J gene TRBJ2-7; D is undetermined. The germline V gene encodes CDR1 MNHEY and CDR2 SVGEGT. The V and J ends lost 7 bases and 1 base respectively, with 17 bases between them. The CDR3 covers 15 residues. CDR3 residues: CASTIGVAASYEQYF. The CDR3 DNA is TGTGCCAGCACCATTGGGGTGGCAGCTTCCTACGAGCAGTACTTC.

The rearrangement joins TRBV7-8 to TRBJ1-1; D remains ambiguous. This CDR3 contains 15 residues. CDR1 is SGHVS and CDR2 is FQNEAQ in the germline V gene. Trimming pared 1 base from V and 1 base from J, leaving 10 bases between. DNA of the CDR3: TGTGCCAGCAGCTTAGGAAGTAAGGCGAACACTGAAGCTTTCTTT. Translated: CASSLGSKANTEAFF.

In its sample, this clonotype was seen many times. The rearrangement links TRBV7-8 to TRBJ2-2; 8 positions agree with TRBD1. The CDR3 contains 18 residues. The J segment lost 3 bases and the V segment lost 3 bases, leaving 12 bases of the junction unmatched. Germline CDR1 reads SGHVS; CDR2 reads FQNEAQ. The DNA for the CDR3 is TGTGCCAGCAGCTTGCGGACAGGGAAACTCGCCTACACCGGGGAGCTGTTTTTT. As protein: CASSLRTGKLAYTGELFF.

This clonotype was observed a few times. The chain carries TRBV20-1 and TRBJ2-7, with 7 bases aligning to TRBD1. The CDR3 spans 11 residues. The trim removed 6 bases at V and 6 bases at J, leaving 5 bases unmatched. Germline CDR1 and CDR2: DFQATT and SNEGSKA (reference sequence). The CDR3 sequence: CSAPTGFEQYF. Here the CDR3 DNA reads TGCAGTGCACCGACAGGGTTCGAGCAGTACTTC.

This clonotype was picked up a small number of times. The rearrangement uses TRBV29-1 and TRBJ2-7; no clear D gene. The CDR3 consists of 11 residues. The ends were cut back, 4 bases at V and 7 bases at J, with 11 bases in the middle. The germline gives CDR1 SQVTM, CDR2 ANQGSEA. The CDR3 DNA reads as TGCAGCGTTGGGGCCCTCGGTGAGCAGTACTTC. It specifies CSVGALGEQYF.

This CDR3 reads CASSTRQTDTQYF. The CDR3 nucleotides are TGTGCCAGCTCAACCCGACAGACAGATACGCAGTATTTT. The V call is TRBV18, the J call TRBJ2-3; tentatively, D is TRBD1 (5 bases). Germline-derived CDR1 and CDR2 are KGHSH and LQKENI. Trimming removed 5 bases at V and 3 bases at J, with 9 bases between. This CDR3 is built from 13 residues.

This clonotype came up a few times. This sequence joins TRBV5-1 and TRBJ1-2, with unresolved D. V was trimmed by 1 base and J by 3 bases, leaving 7 bases between them. The CDR3 is 13 amino acids. Germline V gene data show CDR1 as SGHRS and CDR2 as YFSETQ. CDR3 sequence: CASSLRQDYGYTF. CDR3 nucleotide sequence: TGCGCCAGCAGCTTGAGGCAGGACTATGGCTACACCTTC.

This clonotype occurred a few times. V is TRBV5-1 and J is TRBJ2-3; D ambiguous. This CDR3 region has 12 residues. CDR1 and CDR2 from the germline V gene are SGHRS and YFSETQ. V dropped 4 bases and J dropped 5 bases, with 8 bases sitting between them. The CDR3 nucleotides are TGCGCCAGCAGCGAACAATTAGATACGCAGTATTTT. This codes for CASSEQLDTQYF.

V and J are TRBV9 and TRBJ2-6; D may match TRBD1 or TRBD2 (5 bases each). The V gene lost 2 bases and the J gene lost 0 bases, with 9 bases spanning the gap. Germline values: CDR1 SGDLS, CDR2 YYNGEE. CDR3 length: 16 residues. The CDR3 region is CASSVDTSSGANVLTF. In DNA form, the CDR3 reads TGTGCCAGCAGCGTGGACACTAGCTCTGGGGCCAACGTCCTGACTTTC.

Ten or more counts support this clonotype. The gene calls are TRBV10-3 and TRBJ1-6; a weak D match, TRBD1 (5 bases). The CDR3 length is 16 residues. Germline loops: CDR1 ENHRY, CDR2 SYGVKD. V lost 0 bases to trimming and J lost 7 bases, with 13 bases between them. The CDR3 coding sequence is TGTGCCATCAGTGAGTCTAATCAGGGCACCAATTCACCCCTCCACTTT. Residues: CAISESNQGTNSPLHF.

This clonotype has ten or more counts. The J gene is TRBJ2-7, the V gene TRBV5-6; TRBD2 is a possible D gene (5 bases). Deletions cut 3 bases from V and 5 bases from J, with 21 bases between. The CDR3 sequence is 16 residues long. The V gene's germline CDR1 is SGHDT and CDR2 YYEEEE. In DNA form, the CDR3 reads TGTGCCAGCAGCTACCCTATGGGCGGACTGCAGAACGAGCAGTACTTC. Amino acid sequence: CASSYPMGGLQNEQYF.

The chain combines TRBV20-1 with TRBJ1-2, with TRBD1 as a possible D gene (5 bases). The CDR3 is 13 amino acids. Trimming took 6 bases from V and 7 from J, leaving 18 bases between them. CDR1 DFQATT and CDR2 SNEGSKA come from the germline V gene (reference sequence). The CDR3 nucleotides are TGCAGTGCACCGACCGGGGCCGCGAGTGGCTACACCTTC. This sequence encodes CSAPTGAASGYTF.

This clonotype was found a few times. The J gene is TRBJ1-6, the V gene TRBV7-9; D is ambiguous. With 0 bases removed from V and 0 bases from J, the gap between germline ends came to 12 bases. There are 18 residues in the CDR3. Germline V lookup: CDR1 SEHNR, CDR2 FQNEAQ (reference sequence). CDR3 residues: CASSLASGVSSYNSPLHF. CDR3 coding DNA: TGTGCCAGCAGCTTAGCCTCCGGGGTTAGCTCCTATAATTCACCCCTCCACTTT.